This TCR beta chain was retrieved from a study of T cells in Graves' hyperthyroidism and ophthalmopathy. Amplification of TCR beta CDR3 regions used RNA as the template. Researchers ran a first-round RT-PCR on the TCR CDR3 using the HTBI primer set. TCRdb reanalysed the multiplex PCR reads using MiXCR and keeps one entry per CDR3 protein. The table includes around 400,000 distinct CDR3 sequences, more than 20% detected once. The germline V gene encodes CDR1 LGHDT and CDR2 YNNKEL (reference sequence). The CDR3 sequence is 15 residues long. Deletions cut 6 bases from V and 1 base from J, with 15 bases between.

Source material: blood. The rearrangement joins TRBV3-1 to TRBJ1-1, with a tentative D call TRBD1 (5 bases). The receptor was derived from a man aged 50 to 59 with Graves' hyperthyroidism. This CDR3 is CASRRGIASNTEAFF. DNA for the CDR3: TGTGCCAGCAGGAGGGGAATCGCTTCGAACACTGAAGCTTTCTTT.